This T cell receptor beta chain derives from a study of T cell repertoires in cytomegalovirus infection. The study's findings and limits: Clonotypes of TCR beta that were HLA-C-restricted and CMV-specific dominated the ex vivo response.

The V end was cut by 4 bases, the J end by 6 bases, with 22 bases between. CDR1 and CDR2 from the germline V gene are SEHNR and FQNEAQ (reference sequence). CDR3 size: 16 residues. TCRdb re-derived calls from the reads in MiXCR, one entry per CDR3 protein. The sample yields about 900,000 distinct CDR3 sequences, approximately 31% seen once. Concerning this clonotype itself: What it binds is unknown.

The sequence derives from a human donor in good health (CMV status not recorded). Some clones in this sample may be carry-over from other donors' samples. The sample was cultured CD8+ T cells from PBMCs, taken from culture after CMV antigen stimulation. The V and J genes are TRBV7-9 and TRBJ2-7, with D perhaps being TRBD1 or TRBD2 (5 bases each). The CDR3 sequence is CASSSPWAGTEGEQYF. CDR3 DNA sequence: TGTGCCAGCAGCTCCCCCTGGGCAGGGACGGAAGGCGAGCAGTACTTC.